This paragraph covers one T cell receptor beta chain sequence. Its target is not known. A much larger clone differs by one base, so this may be a read error. A second about 7 to 11 cycle PCR used barcoded and J-beta primers. A single record per CDR3 protein comes from TCRdb applying MiXCR to the 5' RACE reads. The sample holds 900,000 to 950,000 distinct CDR3 sequences, 25% to 35% seen once. Donors were systemically healthy Caucasian individuals from Russia aged roughly 6 to 100 years. The sample comes from a study of blood T cells in healthy people across ages. Findings and caveats of the study: Estimates of diversity drawn from one million T cells were considered underestimates. There were more naive CD4+ cells and higher diversity in long-lived donors than in aged donors.

The sample was also reused in another study, on T cells of mothers and their children. That paper notes: The TCR beta CDR3 read count exceeded 9.5 million for each mother and was a few million for each child.

The sequencing sample was made of blood. This clonotype was sampled from a woman aged 40 to 50 in good health.

In DNA, the CDR3 is TGCGCCAGCAGCCTGAGGCAGAGGCAGAGCTCCTACAATGAGCAGTACTTC. Its protein is CASSLRQRQSSYNEQYF. This rearrangement joins TRBV5-1 to TRBJ2-1, with unresolved D. The J call is in doubt because the DNA end fits TRBJ2-7 better. Germline V gene sequence: CDR1 SGHRS, CDR2 YFSETQ. This CDR3 comprises 17 residues.